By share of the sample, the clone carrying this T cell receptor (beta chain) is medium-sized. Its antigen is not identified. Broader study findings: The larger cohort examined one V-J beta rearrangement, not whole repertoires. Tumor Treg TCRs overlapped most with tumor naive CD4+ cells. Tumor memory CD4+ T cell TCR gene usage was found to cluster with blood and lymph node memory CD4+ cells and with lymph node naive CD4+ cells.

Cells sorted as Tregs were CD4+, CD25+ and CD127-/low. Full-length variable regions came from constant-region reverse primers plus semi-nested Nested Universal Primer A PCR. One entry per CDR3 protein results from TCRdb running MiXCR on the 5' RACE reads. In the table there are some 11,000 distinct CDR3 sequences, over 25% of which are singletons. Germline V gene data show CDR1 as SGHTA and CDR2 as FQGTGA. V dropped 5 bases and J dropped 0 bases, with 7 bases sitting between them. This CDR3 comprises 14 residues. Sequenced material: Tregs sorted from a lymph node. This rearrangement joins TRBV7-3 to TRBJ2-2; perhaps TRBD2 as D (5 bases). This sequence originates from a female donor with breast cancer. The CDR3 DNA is TGTGCCAGCAGCGCCGGGACGAACACCGGGGAGCTGTTTTTT. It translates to CASSAGTNTGELFF.